Shown below are 8 T cell receptor beta chains from a single sample sequenced in a study of CD8 T cells in ankylosing spondylitis. MiXCR, run by TCRdb on the 5' RACE reads, gives a single entry per CDR3 protein. Of some 130,000 distinct CDR3 sequences in the sample, approximately 7.3% were seen once. Sample: blood, either unsorted or a sorted T cell fraction (not recorded which). The receptors derive from a female donor with ankylosing spondylitis or in good health (not recorded which).

This chain connects TRBV7-9 to TRBJ2-3; possibly TRBD1 for D (5 bases). This CDR3 spans 15 amino acids. Trimming pared 5 bases from V and 4 bases from J, leaving 16 bases between. Germline V gene sequence: CDR1 SEHNR, CDR2 FQNEAQ (reference sequence). The CDR3 sequence is CASSRPLGQPDTQYF. CDR3 coding DNA: TGTGCCAGCAGCAGGCCCTTGGGGCAGCCAGATACGCAGTATTTT.

This clonotype was seen repeatedly, ten times or more. The gene calls are TRBV3-1 and TRBJ2-1; 9 bases fit TRBD2. The CDR3 consists of 14 residues. V lost 4 bases to trimming and J lost 5 bases; unmatched junction nucleotides: 3. Germline lookup yields CDR1 LGHDT and CDR2 YNNKEL (reference sequence). CDR3 bases: TGTGCCAGCAGCCTAGCGGGGGATCACAATGAGCAGTTCTTC. It codes for CASSLAGDHNEQFF.

This clonotype was seen many times. This chain uses TRBV6-1 with TRBJ2-2; D is tentatively TRBD1 or TRBD2 (5 bases each). V lost 5 bases to trimming and J lost 4 bases, with 11 bases between them. Germline V lookup: CDR1 MNHNS, CDR2 SASEGT. The CDR3 contains 14 residues. The CDR3 nucleotides read TGTGCCAGCAGTCGGGGCGAACCCACCGGGGAGCTGTTTTTT. It yields the protein CASSRGEPTGELFF.

This clonotype was observed a handful of times. The genes are TRBV5-1 and TRBJ1-5; possible D gene TRBD1, 5 bases. Trimming took off 0 bases at V and 6 bases at J, with 7 bases between the two ends. CDR3 length: 13 residues. CDR1 and CDR2 (germline): SGHRS, YFSETQ. The CDR3 nucleotides read TGCGCCAGCAGCTTGGGTGGGACTCAGCCCCAGCATTTT. It codes for CASSLGGTQPQHF.

About this clonotype itself: A read error may produce the germline difference seen at one junction end. The CDR3, as DNA: TGTGCCAACAGTGTATACAGTAACCAAGAGACCCAGTACTTC. It specifies CANSVYSNQETQYF. The chain couples TRBV25-1 to TRBJ2-5, with D unresolved. The CDR3 spans 14 residues. The V gene's germline CDR1 is MGHDK and CDR2 SYGVNS.

This clonotype has a count of ten or more. V is TRBV28 and J is TRBJ1-1, with 7 nucleotides matching TRBD1. Germline V lookup: CDR1 MDHEN, CDR2 SYDVKM. This CDR3 comprises 15 residues. Trimming at V came to 5 bases and at J to 1 base, leaving 7 bases not matched to a gene. The CDR3 DNA reads TGTGCCAGCAGTCTAATAAACAGGGGGAACACTGAAGCTTTCTTT. As protein: CASSLINRGNTEAFF.

At least ten counts were recorded for this clonotype. This chain links TRBV7-2 with TRBJ2-1; the D is unclear. V was shortened by 3 bases and J by 6 bases, with 12 bases between the two germline ends. The CDR3 loop spans 14 amino acids. Germline CDR1 and CDR2: SGHTA and FQGNSA. The DNA of the CDR3 is TGTGCCAGCAGCTTCCCTACCGGTGGCAATGAGCAGTTCTTC. It codes for CASSFPTGGNEQFF.

This clonotype was picked up many times. This rearrangement joins TRBV6-1 to TRBJ2-1; TRBD2 aligns across 8 bases. In germline, CDR1 is MNHNS, CDR2 SASEGT. Unmatched junction bases numbered 8, after V lost 6 bases and J lost 7 bases. This CDR3 is built from 14 residues. The CDR3 nucleotides are TGTGCCAGCAGGGGTAGCGGGGAAGCAAATGAGCAGTTCTTC. This encodes CASRGSGEANEQFF.